The rows below give T cell receptor beta chains drawn from one sample of a study of blood T cell repertoires in COVID-19. The protocol was immunoSEQ multiplex PCR, while the TCRdb copy is restricted to in-frame clones and leaves out a portion. The data contain 300,000 to 400,000 clones, roughly 84% of them singletons. The sequencing sample was made of peripheral blood. These receptors were collected from a man aged 45 to 65 with active or convalescent COVID-19. The CDR3 runs from the conserved cysteine through the conserved F or W. D genes are given only for firm matches. A clone size is listed for some rows: how often the clone was seen (once, few, many), or a class if it is expanded.

V gene: TRBV6-5; D gene: TRBD2; CDR3 length: 15; clone size: -; J gene: TRBJ2-5; CDR3 protein: CASTQTSGYQETQYF
V gene: TRBV6-5; D gene: TRBD1; CDR3 length: 15; clone size: once; J gene: TRBJ1-2; CDR3 protein: CASSYAGQAGYGYTF
V gene: TRBV12-3/TRBV12-4; D gene: -; CDR3 length: 13; clone size: -; J gene: TRBJ2-3; CDR3 protein: CATGHSSTDTQYF
V gene: TRBV9; D gene: TRBD1; CDR3 length: 16; clone size: -; J gene: TRBJ1-2; CDR3 protein: CASSVGQGVALYGYTF
V gene: TRBV6-2/TRBV6-3; D gene: -; CDR3 length: 15; clone size: -; J gene: TRBJ1-1; CDR3 protein: CASSYSAQGNTEAFF
V gene: TRBV2; D gene: TRBD1; CDR3 length: 16; clone size: -; J gene: TRBJ2-3; CDR3 protein: CASRTDRGVDSDTQYF
V gene: TRBV9; D gene: TRBD1; CDR3 length: 16; clone size: -; J gene: TRBJ1-1; CDR3 protein: CASSGPAGQLNTEAFF
V gene: TRBV25-1; D gene: -; CDR3 length: 18; clone size: -; J gene: TRBJ2-7; CDR3 protein: CASSEIEDRRRRSYEQYF
V gene: TRBV7-9; D gene: TRBD1; CDR3 length: 13; clone size: -; J gene: TRBJ1-2; CDR3 protein: CASSFGQGDGYTF
V gene: TRBV15; D gene: -; CDR3 length: 13; clone size: -; J gene: TRBJ1-2; CDR3 protein: CATSRESGNGYTF
V gene: TRBV11-3; D gene: TRBD1; CDR3 length: 15; clone size: -; J gene: TRBJ1-1; CDR3 protein: CASSLAGQGGAEAFF
V gene: TRBV5-1; D gene: -; CDR3 length: 14; clone size: -; J gene: TRBJ1-6; CDR3 protein: CASSLEGVQSPLHF
V gene: TRBV5-4; D gene: -; CDR3 length: 14; clone size: -; J gene: TRBJ1-2; CDR3 protein: CASSSSGGVRGYTF
V gene: TRBV7-9; D gene: -; CDR3 length: 15; clone size: -; J gene: TRBJ1-1; CDR3 protein: CASSPRSQGNTEAFF
V gene: TRBV28; D gene: TRBD2; CDR3 length: 16; clone size: -; J gene: TRBJ2-2; CDR3 protein: CASRRSGGVAFGELFF
V gene: TRBV10-3; D gene: -; CDR3 length: 12; clone size: -; J gene: TRBJ1-3; CDR3 protein: CATSGVRNTIYF
V gene: TRBV10-2; D gene: TRBD1; CDR3 length: 13; clone size: few; J gene: TRBJ1-6; CDR3 protein: CASTGQVNSPLHF
V gene: TRBV9; D gene: TRBD1; CDR3 length: 15; clone size: few; J gene: TRBJ1-2; CDR3 protein: CASSARDSPNYGYTF
V gene: TRBV10-3; D gene: -; CDR3 length: 14; clone size: -; J gene: TRBJ2-2; CDR3 protein: CATTKTGTTGELFF
V gene: TRBV6-5; D gene: -; CDR3 length: 13; clone size: once; J gene: TRBJ2-5; CDR3 protein: CASTLQGSETQYF
V gene: TRBV30; D gene: -; CDR3 length: 14; clone size: -; J gene: TRBJ1-2; CDR3 protein: CAWSVGIVGAIYTF
V gene: TRBV5-1; D gene: -; CDR3 length: 14; clone size: -; J gene: TRBJ2-5; CDR3 protein: CASSFSRDQETQYF
V gene: TRBV3-1/TRBV3-2; D gene: TRBD2; CDR3 length: 18; clone size: -; J gene: TRBJ2-2; CDR3 protein: CASSQGRTSFTKSGELFF
V gene: TRBV7-2; D gene: -; CDR3 length: 14; clone size: -; J gene: TRBJ2-3; CDR3 protein: CASSVGHSTDTQYF
V gene: TRBV28; D gene: -; CDR3 length: 12; clone size: -; J gene: TRBJ1-1; CDR3 protein: CASRGLHTEAFF
V gene: TRBV5-1; D gene: TRBD2; CDR3 length: 14; clone size: -; J gene: TRBJ2-5; CDR3 protein: CASSRGTSEETQYF
V gene: TRBV3-1/TRBV3-2; D gene: -; CDR3 length: 15; clone size: -; J gene: TRBJ1-6; CDR3 protein: CASSQEGGRSSPLHF
V gene: TRBV30; D gene: TRBD1; CDR3 length: 15; clone size: -; J gene: TRBJ2-3; CDR3 protein: CAGQNRGVSTDTQYF
V gene: TRBV2; D gene: TRBD1; CDR3 length: 14; clone size: -; J gene: TRBJ2-7; CDR3 protein: CASSLIGTVSEQYF
V gene: TRBV3-1/TRBV3-2; D gene: TRBD1; CDR3 length: 12; clone size: -; J gene: TRBJ1-1; CDR3 protein: CASSMSTGQAFF
V gene: TRBV7-2; D gene: -; CDR3 length: 14; clone size: -; J gene: TRBJ1-4; CDR3 protein: CASSLEGGFEKLFF
V gene: TRBV19; D gene: TRBD1; CDR3 length: 17; clone size: -; J gene: TRBJ2-5; CDR3 protein: CASSIEGHRGTQETQYF
V gene: TRBV18; D gene: -; CDR3 length: 15; clone size: -; J gene: TRBJ2-7; CDR3 protein: CASSPTLGLSYEQYF
V gene: TRBV27; D gene: TRBD1; CDR3 length: 15; clone size: once; J gene: TRBJ1-5; CDR3 protein: CASRPGTGSYQPQHF
V gene: TRBV28; D gene: TRBD2; CDR3 length: 17; clone size: -; J gene: TRBJ2-2; CDR3 protein: CASSINVLAGNTGELFF